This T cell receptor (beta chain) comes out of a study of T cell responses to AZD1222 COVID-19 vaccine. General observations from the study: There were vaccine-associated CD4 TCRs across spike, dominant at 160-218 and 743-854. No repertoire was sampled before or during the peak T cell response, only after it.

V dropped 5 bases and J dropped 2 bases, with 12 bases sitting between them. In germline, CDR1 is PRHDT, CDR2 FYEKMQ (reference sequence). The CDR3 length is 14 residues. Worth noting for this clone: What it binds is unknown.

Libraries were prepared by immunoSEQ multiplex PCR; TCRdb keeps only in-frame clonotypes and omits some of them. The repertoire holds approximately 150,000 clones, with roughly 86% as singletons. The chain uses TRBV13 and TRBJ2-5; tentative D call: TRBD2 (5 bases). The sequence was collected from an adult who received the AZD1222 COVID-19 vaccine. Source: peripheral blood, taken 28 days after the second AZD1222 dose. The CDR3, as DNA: TGTGCCAGCAGCACCGGACGGGATCAAGAGACCCAGTACTTC. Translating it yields CASSTGRDQETQYF. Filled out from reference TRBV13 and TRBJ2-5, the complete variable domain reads AAGVIQSPRHLIKEKRETATLKCYPIPRHDTVYWYQQGPGQDPQFLISFYEKMQSDKGSIPDRFSAQQFSDYHSELNMSSLELGDSALYFCASSTGRDQETQYFGPGTRLLVL.